What follows are 25 T cell receptor beta chains derived from one specimen sequenced in a study of blood T cell repertoires in COVID-19. Profiled with immunoSEQ multiplex PCR; TCRdb holds only in-frame clones, not every one. Among about 220,000 clones listed, 84% were seen once. The specimen was peripheral blood. These receptors were obtained from a woman aged 55-70 years who had recovered from COVID-19.

The chain has TRBV19 and TRBJ2-7; D perhaps matches TRBD1 (6 bases). The V gene's germline CDR1 is LNHDA and CDR2 SQIVND (reference sequence). V lost 7 bases to trimming and J lost 6 bases, with 28 bases between them. There are 17 residues in the CDR3. The CDR3 protein is CASKGRTGSANRGEQYF. The CDR3 region has the DNA TGTGCCAGTAAGGGGAGAACAGGGTCAGCCAATCGAGGCGAGCAGTACTTC. Together with reference TRBV19 and TRBJ2-7, the CDR3 gives the full variable domain: DGGITQSPKYLFRKEGQNVTLSCEQNLNHDAMYWYRQDPGQGLRLIYYSQIVNDFQKGDIAEGYSVSREKKESFPLTVTSAQKNPTAFYLCASKGRTGSANRGEQYFGPGTRLTVT.

This rearrangement joins TRBV30 to TRBJ1-1; no reliable D call. The germline V gene encodes CDR1 GTSNPN and CDR2 SVGIG (reference sequence). Deletions cut 4 bases from V and 0 bases from J, with 21 bases between. This CDR3 contains 17 residues. The CDR3 reads CAWILGVHTGMNTEAFF. The CDR3 DNA sequence: TGTGCCTGGATCCTCGGGGTCCACACCGGGATGAACACTGAAGCTTTCTTT.

The rearrangement uses TRBV5-8 and TRBJ2-7; 7 bases match TRBD1. The V and J ends lost 4 bases and 2 bases, in that order; junction bases with no gene match: 9. This CDR3 comprises 15 residues. From germline, CDR1 is SGHTS and CDR2 YDEGEE. The CDR3 DNA is TGTGCCAGCAGCCAACCGGGACAGAGCACCTACGAGCAGTACTTC. It specifies CASSQPGQSTYEQYF.

V usage is TRBV5-1 and J usage is TRBJ1-1, with TRBD1 matching over 7 bases. J lost 7 bases, V lost 5 bases, and 8 bases had no gene match. Germline V CDR1 and CDR2: SGHRS, YFSETQ. The CDR3 totals 13 residues. The chain's CDR3 is CASRTTGSHEAFF. CDR3 nucleotide sequence: TGCGCCAGCAGGACGACAGGGAGCCATGAAGCTTTCTTT.

The genes are TRBV6-5 and TRBJ2-7; 9 bases map to TRBD1. Germline values: CDR1 MNHEY, CDR2 SVGAGI. V trimming: 7 bases; J trimming: 2 bases; junction bases outside the gene matches: 6. The CDR3 is 14 residues long. CDR3 in amino acids: CASTRGQGTYEQYF. The CDR3 bases are TGTGCCAGCACGCGGGGACAGGGAACCTACGAGCAGTACTTC.

The chain joins TRBV10-3 to TRBJ1-5; possibly TRBD1 for D (5 bases). CDR1 ENHRY and CDR2 SYGVKD come from the germline V gene. The CDR3 totals 13 residues. V lost 0 bases to trimming and J lost 7 bases, with 7 bases between them. CDR3 sequence reads: CAISESWGQPQHF. DNA for the CDR3: TGTGCCATCAGTGAGTCATGGGGCCAGCCCCAGCATTTT.

V is TRBV20-1 and J is TRBJ2-5; TRBD2 aligns across 14 bases. The CDR3 runs to 17 residues. The V segment lost 3 bases and the J segment 0 bases; nucleotides outside the gene matches: 6. In germline, CDR1 is DFQATT, CDR2 SNEGSKA (reference sequence). CDR3 loop: CSASLGLAGENQETQYF. The DNA of the CDR3 is TGCAGTGCTAGTTTGGGACTAGCGGGGGAGAACCAAGAGACCCAGTACTTC.

The chain's CDR3 is CASSLAGTAYEQYF. CDR3 DNA: TGTGCCAGCAGCTTAGCGGGCACAGCCTACGAGCAGTACTTC. The rearrangement joins TRBV7-9 to TRBJ2-7; D call uncertain. Germline V gene sequence: CDR1 SEHNR, CDR2 FQNEAQ (reference sequence). This CDR3 has 14 amino acids. Trimming stripped 0 bases from V and 2 bases from J, with 8 bases between.

V is TRBV12-5 and J is TRBJ1-2, with 12 bases identical to TRBD1. J lost 4 bases, V lost 4 bases, and 10 bases had no gene match. The CDR3 has 17 amino acids. The germline V gene encodes CDR1 LGHNT and CDR2 FRNRAP. CDR3: CASGSPGQGALGYGYTF. Written as DNA, the CDR3 is TGTGCTAGTGGTTCGCCGGGACAGGGGGCTCTCGGCTATGGCTACACCTTC.

V usage is TRBV7-9 and J usage is TRBJ2-5, with D unresolved. The ends were cut back, 1 base at V and 2 bases at J, with 8 bases in the middle. The CDR3 loop spans 14 amino acids. CDR1 and CDR2 (germline): SEHNR, FQNEAQ (reference sequence). CDR3 sequence reads: CASSLVGQQETQYF. CDR3 bases: TGTGCCAGCAGCTTAGTGGGCCAGCAAGAGACCCAGTACTTC.

The CDR3 nucleotides are TGTGCTAGTGGTTGGGGGGTTGGTTCACCCCTCCACTTT. As protein: CASGWGVGSPLHF. The chain recombines TRBV12-5 with TRBJ1-6, with D possibly TRBD1 on 5 matching bases. The CDR3 runs 13 residues. Per germline, CDR1 LGHNT and CDR2 FRNRAP. Trimming left V 4 bases short and J 9 bases short, with 10 bases between. The whole variable domain, filled in from reference TRBV12-5 and TRBJ1-6, reads DARVTQTPRHKVTEMGQEVTMRCQPILGHNTVFWYRQTMMQGLELLAYFRNRAPLDDSGMPKDRFSAEMPDATLATLKIQPSEPRDSAVYFCASGWGVGSPLHFGNGTRLTVT.

The chain joins TRBV19 to TRBJ1-6; D is unresolved. V gave up 3 bases and J gave up 9 bases, with 15 bases separating them. CDR1 and CDR2 from the germline V gene are LNHDA and SQIVND (reference sequence). This CDR3 is built from 15 residues. As DNA, the CDR3 is TGTGCCAGTAGTATCAGAGGGTCAGGTATTTCACCCCTCCACTTT. Protein product: CASSIRGSGISPLHF.

The chain couples TRBV4-2 to TRBJ2-7, with TRBD1 matching over 9 bases. Germline CDR1 LGHNA, CDR2 YNFKEQ. The CDR3 is 16 amino acids. V shed 3 bases, J shed 3 bases, and the junction held 9 bases outside the gene matches. The CDR3, as DNA: TGTGCCAGCAGCCAGGATGCCGGGACAGGGAGCTACGAGCAGTACTTC. Its protein is CASSQDAGTGSYEQYF.

The chain carries TRBV10-1 and TRBJ1-2; 11 nucleotides match TRBD1. Per the germline V gene, CDR1 is WNHNN and CDR2 is SYGVQD (reference sequence). Unmatched junction bases numbered 6, after V lost 0 bases and J lost 6 bases. CDR3 size: 16 residues. The chain's CDR3 is CASSESGQGAADGYTF. In nucleotides, the CDR3 is TGCGCCAGCAGTGAGTCCGGACAGGGGGCAGCGGATGGCTACACCTTC.

The chain recombines TRBV10-3 with TRBJ1-1, with TRBD1 matching 11 bases. The CDR3 has 11 residues. V dropped 10 bases and J dropped 10; count of bases not matched to a gene: 5. CDR1 and CDR2 (germline): ENHRY, SYGVKD. The CDR3 nucleotides are TGTGCCAGCGGACAGGGGGCGCGAGCTTTCTTT. It codes for CASGQGARAFF.

V gene TRBV19 combines with J gene TRBJ1-6; 7 bases align to TRBD1. Germline V gene data show CDR1 as LNHDA and CDR2 as SQIVND (reference sequence). The CDR3 contains 15 residues. V was pared by 2 bases and J by 8 bases, with 6 bases of the junction left unmatched. The CDR3 DNA is TGTGCCAGTAGTATATACAGGGGTGAGGATTCACCCCTCCACTTT. Translation gives CASSIYRGEDSPLHF.

The chain employs TRBV30 and TRBJ2-3; the match to TRBD2 covers 8 bases. CDR1 is GTSNPN, CDR2 SVGIG, per germline (reference sequence). This CDR3 contains 15 residues. V lost 2 bases to trimming and J lost 2 bases; unmatched junction nucleotides: 6. The CDR3 region is CAWSPIAGTTDTQYF. The DNA for the CDR3 is TGTGCCTGGAGTCCGATAGCGGGGACCACAGATACGCAGTATTTT.

This sequence joins TRBV5-1 and TRBJ2-2; 9 bases are shared with TRBD1. Germline V lookup: CDR1 SGHRS, CDR2 YFSETQ. The V and J ends lost 3 bases and 3 bases, in that order; junction bases with no gene match: 6. The CDR3 contains 16 residues. CDR3 in DNA: TGCGCCAGCAGCTCGGGACAGGGTTTGGACACCGGGGAGCTGTTTTTT. The encoded protein is CASSSGQGLDTGELFF.

The chain carries TRBV5-6 and TRBJ1-1; 10 bases are shared with TRBD1. The CDR3 has 16 residues. With 4 bases clipped from V and 10 bases from J, the junction kept 16 bases outside the gene matches. CDR1 is SGHDT and CDR2 is YYEEEE in the germline V gene. The CDR3 reads CASSVGTGASGGPAFF. CDR3 coding DNA: TGTGCCAGCAGCGTCGGGACAGGGGCGAGTGGGGGGCCAGCTTTCTTT.

The V gene is TRBV6-5, the J gene TRBJ1-2, with D perhaps matching TRBD1 (5 bases). The V gene's germline CDR1 is MNHEY and CDR2 SVGAGI. This CDR3 has 15 residues. The ends were cut back, 5 bases at V and 0 bases at J, with 13 bases in the middle. The CDR3 DNA reads as TGTGCCAGCAGTATTAGACAGCCATCTAACTATGGCTACACCTTC. It encodes CASSIRQPSNYGYTF.

This chain joins TRBV19 and TRBJ2-3, with 9 bases fitting TRBD2. The CDR3 is made up of 13 amino acids. Trimming took 6 bases from V and 5 from J; bases not matched to a gene: 3. Germline CDR1 reads LNHDA; CDR2 reads SQIVND (reference sequence). CDR3: CASSHSGRDTQYF. CDR3 DNA: TGTGCCAGTAGCCATAGCGGGAGAGATACGCAGTATTTT.

The J gene is TRBJ2-1, the V gene TRBV5-1; 8 nucleotides align to TRBD1. V was clipped by 6 bases and J by 6 bases; unmatched bases: 8. This CDR3 has 14 amino acids. Germline CDR1 SGHRS, CDR2 YFSETQ. In DNA, the CDR3 is TGCGCCAGCAAGGGCTTAACAGGGGGCAATGAGCAGTTCTTC. This sequence encodes CASKGLTGGNEQFF.

The chain employs TRBV15 and TRBJ1-3, with D maybe TRBD1 (5 bases). Trimming removed 3 bases from V and 0 bases from J, with 18 bases in between. The length of the CDR3 is 18 residues. Germline loops: CDR1 LNHNV, CDR2 YYDKDF (reference sequence). The CDR3 reads CATSRGSATGVSGNTIYF. As DNA, the CDR3 is TGTGCCACCAGCAGGGGCTCAGCTACAGGCGTCTCTGGAAACACCATATATTTT. Together with reference TRBV15 and TRBJ1-3, the CDR3 gives the full variable domain: DAMVIQNPRYQVTQFGKPVTLSCSQTLNHNVMYWYQQKSSQAPKLLFHYYDKDFNNEADTPDNFQSRRPNTSFCFLDIRSPGLGDTAMYLCATSRGSATGVSGNTIYFGEGSWLTVV.

This sequence joins TRBV18 and TRBJ1-2; D perhaps matches TRBD1 (5 bases). The CDR3 totals 15 residues. V shed 5 bases and J shed 3 bases, with 16 bases lying between them. CDR1 and CDR2 from the germline V gene are KGHSH and LQKENI. The CDR3 region is CASSVTGTGDYGYTF. The CDR3 DNA follows: TGTGCCAGCTCAGTAACCGGGACTGGGGACTATGGCTACACCTTC.

The rearrangement uses TRBV9 and TRBJ2-3; D remains unclear. CDR1 is SGDLS and CDR2 is YYNGEE in the germline V gene. V was cut by 0 bases and J by 0 bases, with 17 bases left in between. This CDR3 has 18 amino acids. CDR3: CASSVGPRRGTSTDTQYF. CDR3 bases: TGTGCCAGCAGCGTAGGTCCTCGCCGCGGAACTAGCACAGATACGCAGTATTTT.